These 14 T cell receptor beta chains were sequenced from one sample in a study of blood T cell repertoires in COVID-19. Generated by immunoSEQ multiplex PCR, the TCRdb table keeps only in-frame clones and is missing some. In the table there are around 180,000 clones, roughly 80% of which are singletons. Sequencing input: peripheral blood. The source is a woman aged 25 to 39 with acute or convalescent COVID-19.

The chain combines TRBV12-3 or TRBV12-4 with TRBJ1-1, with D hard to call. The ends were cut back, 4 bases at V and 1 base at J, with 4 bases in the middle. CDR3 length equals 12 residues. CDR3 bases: TGTGCCAGCAGTTCAGGGAACACTGAAGCTTTCTTT. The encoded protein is CASSSGNTEAFF.

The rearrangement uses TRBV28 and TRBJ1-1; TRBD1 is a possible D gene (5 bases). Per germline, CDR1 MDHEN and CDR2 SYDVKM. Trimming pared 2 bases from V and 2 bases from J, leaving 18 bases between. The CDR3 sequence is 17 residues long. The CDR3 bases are TGTGCCAGCAGTTTAGCCGCCGGGGGGAGGGGAAACACTGAAGCTTTCTTT. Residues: CASSLAAGGRGNTEAFF.

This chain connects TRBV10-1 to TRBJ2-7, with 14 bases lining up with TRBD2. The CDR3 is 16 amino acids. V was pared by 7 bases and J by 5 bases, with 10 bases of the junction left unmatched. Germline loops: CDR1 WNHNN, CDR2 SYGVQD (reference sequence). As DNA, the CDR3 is TGCGCCAGCAATCCCGGGACTAGCGGGAGAACTCACGAGCAGTACTTC. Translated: CASNPGTSGRTHEQYF.

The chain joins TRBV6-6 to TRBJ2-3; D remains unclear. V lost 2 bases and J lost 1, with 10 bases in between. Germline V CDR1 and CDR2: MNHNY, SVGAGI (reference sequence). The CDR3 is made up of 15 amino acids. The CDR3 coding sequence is TGTGCCAGCAGTTACCACAACGTTGGCACAGATACGCAGTATTTT. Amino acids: CASSYHNVGTDTQYF.

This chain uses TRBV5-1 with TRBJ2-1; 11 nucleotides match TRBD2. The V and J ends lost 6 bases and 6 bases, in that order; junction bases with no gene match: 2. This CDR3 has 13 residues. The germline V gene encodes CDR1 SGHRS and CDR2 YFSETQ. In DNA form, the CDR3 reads TGCGCCAGCAAAGGGACTAGCGGCAATGAGCAGTTCTTC. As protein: CASKGTSGNEQFF.

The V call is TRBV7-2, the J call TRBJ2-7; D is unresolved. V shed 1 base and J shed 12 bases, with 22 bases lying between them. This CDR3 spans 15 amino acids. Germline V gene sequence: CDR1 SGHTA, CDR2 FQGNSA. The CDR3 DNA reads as TGTGCCAGCAGCTTAGACACAGCCCAGGTTGGTTTGCGGTACTTC. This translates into CASSLDTAQVGLRYF.

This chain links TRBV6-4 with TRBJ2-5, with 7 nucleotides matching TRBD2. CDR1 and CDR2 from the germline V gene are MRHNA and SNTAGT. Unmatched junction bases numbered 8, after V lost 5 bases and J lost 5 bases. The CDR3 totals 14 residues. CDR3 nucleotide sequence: TGTGCCAGCAGTCCAGGACCAGCGGGGGAGACCCAGTACTTC. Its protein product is CASSPGPAGETQYF.

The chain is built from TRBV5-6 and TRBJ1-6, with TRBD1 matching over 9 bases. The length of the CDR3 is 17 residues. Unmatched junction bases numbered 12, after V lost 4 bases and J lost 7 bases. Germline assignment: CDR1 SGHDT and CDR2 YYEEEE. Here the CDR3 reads CASSPEFGQGNNSPLHF. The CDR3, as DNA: TGTGCCAGCAGCCCCGAGTTCGGACAGGGGAACAATTCACCCCTCCACTTT.

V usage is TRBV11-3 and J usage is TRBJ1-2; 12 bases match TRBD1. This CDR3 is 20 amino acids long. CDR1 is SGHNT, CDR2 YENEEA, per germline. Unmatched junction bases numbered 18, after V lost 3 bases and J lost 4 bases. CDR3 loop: CASSFLRDRGRKGASYGYTF. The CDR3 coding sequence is TGTGCCAGCAGCTTCCTCCGGGACAGGGGGCGGAAAGGGGCGAGCTATGGCTACACCTTC.

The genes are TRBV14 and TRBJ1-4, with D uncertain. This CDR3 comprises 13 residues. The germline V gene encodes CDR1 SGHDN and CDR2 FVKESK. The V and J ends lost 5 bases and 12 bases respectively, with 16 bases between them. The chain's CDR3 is CASSNLVWGELFF. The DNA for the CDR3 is TGTGCCAGCAGCAACCTTGTTTGGGGAGAACTGTTTTTT.

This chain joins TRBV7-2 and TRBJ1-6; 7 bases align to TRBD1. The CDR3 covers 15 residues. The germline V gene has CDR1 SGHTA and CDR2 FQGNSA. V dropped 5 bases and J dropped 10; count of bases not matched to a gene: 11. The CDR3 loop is CASSPDTRQGSPLHF. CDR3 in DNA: TGTGCCAGCAGCCCGGACACGAGACAGGGCTCACCCCTCCACTTT. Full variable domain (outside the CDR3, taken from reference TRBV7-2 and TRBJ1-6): GAGVSQSPSNKVTEKGKDVELRCDPISGHTALYWYRQSLGQGLEFLIYFQGNSAPDKSGLPSDRFSAERTGGSVSTLTIQRTQQEDSAVYLCASSPDTRQGSPLHFGNGTRLTVT.

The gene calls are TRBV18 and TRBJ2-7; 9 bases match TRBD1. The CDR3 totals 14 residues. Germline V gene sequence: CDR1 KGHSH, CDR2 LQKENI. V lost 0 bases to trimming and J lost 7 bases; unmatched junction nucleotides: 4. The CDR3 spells CASSPPQGAWEQYF. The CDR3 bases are TGTGCCAGCTCACCACCACAGGGGGCGTGGGAGCAGTACTTC.

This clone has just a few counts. The CDR3: CASSPRGGSNEQFF. The DNA of the CDR3 is TGTGCCAGCAGCCCTCGGGGGGGGAGCAATGAGCAGTTCTTC. This rearrangement joins TRBV11-3 to TRBJ2-1; 8 nucleotides line up with TRBD2. Trimming removed 5 bases from V and 6 bases from J; junction bases left unmatched: 6. Germline V gene lookup returns CDR1 SGHNT and CDR2 YENEEA. CDR3 length equals 14 residues.

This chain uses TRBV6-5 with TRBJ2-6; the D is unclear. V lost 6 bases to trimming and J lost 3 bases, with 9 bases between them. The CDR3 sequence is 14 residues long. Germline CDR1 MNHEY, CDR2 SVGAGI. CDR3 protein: CASSQVGGANVLTF. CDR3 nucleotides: TGTGCCAGCAGCCAGGTGGGTGGGGCCAACGTCCTGACTTTC.